These 30 T cell receptor beta chains were sequenced from one sample in a study of blood T cells in healthy people across ages. A sample-barcoded 5' primer and a J-beta primer mix were used in a second PCR of about 7 to 12 cycles. TCRdb ran MiXCR on the 5' RACE reads and lists one entry per CDR3 protein. The sample shows 910,000 or so distinct CDR3 sequences, 51% of them seen only once. The material sequenced was blood. The origin of the receptors is a woman in her sixties or seventies in good health.

This clonotype came up a few times. V usage is TRBV12-3 or TRBV12-4 and J usage is TRBJ2-7; 10 bases map to TRBD2. The CDR3 is 15 residues long. Unmatched junction bases numbered 11, after V lost 7 bases and J lost 5 bases. DNA for the CDR3: TGTGCCAGCACCCCCAGCGGGAGGGTATTCGACGAGCAGTACTTC. It translates to CASTPSGRVFDEQYF.

This clonotype was recorded a few times. The chain combines TRBV2 with TRBJ1-5; D unclear. The ends were cut back, 5 bases at V and 5 bases at J, with 13 bases in the middle. CDR3 size: 14 residues. CDR1 SNHLY and CDR2 FYNNEI come from the germline V gene. The CDR3 here is CASSSFGSDQPQHF. The CDR3 DNA reads TGTGCCAGCAGTTCATTCGGGTCGGATCAGCCCCAGCATTTT.

In its sample, this clonotype was seen once. Compared with germline, one end of the junction differs, possibly owing to a read error. V usage is TRBV4-1 and J usage is TRBJ2-1; 8 bases line up with TRBD2. CDR1 and CDR2 from the germline V gene are MGHRA and YSYEKL. The CDR3 sequence is 13 residues long. The CDR3 DNA reads TGCGCCGGCAGCCAACGGACTAGCATTGAGCAGTTCTTC. Amino acids: CAGSQRTSIEQFF.

The V call is TRBV4-3, the J call TRBJ1-6; D is ambiguous. Trimming took off 0 bases at V and 5 bases at J, with 8 bases between the two ends. Germline CDR1 and CDR2: LGHNA and YSLEER. This CDR3 is 15 amino acids long. The CDR3 reads CASSQDAADNSPLHF. CDR3 bases: TGCGCCAGCAGCCAAGATGCGGCCGATAATTCACCCCTCCACTTT.

Only a few counts were recorded for this clonotype. In DNA, the CDR3 is TGTGCCATCAGCGGCGGGACGGGGTCCTACGAGCAGTACTTC. This encodes CAISGGTGSYEQYF. This chain links TRBV10-3 with TRBJ2-7, with a possible D match to TRBD2 (6 bases). CDR1 and CDR2 from the germline V gene are ENHRY and SYGVKD. The CDR3 spans 14 residues. V lost 6 bases, J lost 1 base, and 13 bases lay in between.

J is TRBJ2-7 and V is TRBV20-1, with TRBD1 as a possible D gene (6 bases). V lost 6 bases to trimming and J lost 2 bases, with 17 bases between them. The CDR3 consists of 14 residues. CDR1 is DFQATT and CDR2 is SNEGSKA in the germline V gene (reference sequence). The CDR3 region has the DNA TGCAGTGCACTGGACGGGACACGGACCTACGAGCAGTACTTC. It specifies CSALDGTRTYEQYF.

This clonotype was counted once. A much more abundant neighbour one base away suggests this may be a read error. V is TRBV7-2 and J is TRBJ1-5, with unresolved D. The CDR3 is 13 amino acids. Germline CDR1 is SGHTA and CDR2 is FQGNSA. CDR3 sequence: CARSPDSNQPQHF. The CDR3 DNA is TGTGCCCGCAGCCCGGATAGCAATCAGCCCCAGCATTTT.

The chain is built from TRBV5-1 and TRBJ2-5, with a tentative D call TRBD2 (5 bases). Trimming removed 1 base at V and 3 bases at J, with 7 bases between. CDR3 length: 13 residues. Germline CDR1 and CDR2: SGHRS and YFSETQ. The CDR3 DNA sequence: TGCGCCAGCAGCTTGTCCGGGAAAGAGACCCAGTACTTC. Protein: CASSLSGKETQYF. Variable domain in full (rest from reference TRBV5-1 and TRBJ2-5): KAGVTQTPRYLIKTRGQQVTLSCSPISGHRSVSWYQQTPGQGLQFLFEYFSETQRNKGNFPGRFSGRQFSNSRSEMNVSTLELGDSALYLCASSLSGKETQYFGPGTRLLVL.

This clonotype was seen a handful of times. The chain links TRBV21-1 to TRBJ2-7; TRBD1, the table's D call, was not compared with the DNA. TRBV21-1 is annotated as a pseudogene. The CDR3 loop spans 18 amino acids. CDR3 loop: CASSERGGETGGSYEQYF. CDR3 nucleotide sequence: TGTGCCAGCAGCGAAAGGGGGGGGGAGACAGGGGGCTCCTACGAGCAGTACTTC.

The V call is TRBV20-1, the J call TRBJ2-1, with D possibly TRBD1 on 7 matching bases. The CDR3 extends over 14 amino acids. Germline V gives CDR1 DFQATT, CDR2 SNEGSKA (reference sequence). The germline V and J ends were trimmed by 6 bases and 5 bases, with 17 bases remaining between them. The CDR3 DNA reads TGCAGTGCGGGCGCGGGGACAGAAGACAATGAGCAGTTCTTC. Amino acid sequence: CSAGAGTEDNEQFF.

V gene TRBV4-1 combines with J gene TRBJ2-2; tentatively, D is TRBD2 (5 bases). The CDR3 is made up of 14 amino acids. Trimming stripped 4 bases from V and 8 bases from J, with 14 bases between. Germline V lookup: CDR1 MGHRA, CDR2 YSYEKL. The CDR3 spells CASSPGVPLGELFF. The CDR3 nucleotides are TGCGCCAGCAGCCCCGGGGTCCCTTTAGGGGAGCTGTTTTTT.

In the case of this clonotype: A junction boundary mismatches the germline segment, possibly from a read error. The J gene is TRBJ2-5, the V gene TRBV9; D not resolved. CDR1 is SGDLS, CDR2 YYNGEE, per germline. This CDR3 has 14 residues. CDR3 DNA sequence: TGTGCCAGCGGCGTAGGAAGGATGGGAGAGACCCAGTACTTC. This codes for CASGVGRMGETQYF. Drawing the rest from reference TRBV9 and TRBJ2-5, the complete variable domain is DSGVTQTPKHLITATGQRVTLRCSPRSGDLSVYWYQQSLDQGLQFLIQYYNGEERAKGNILERFSAQQFPDLHSELNLSSLELGDSALYFCASGVGRMGETQYFGPGTRLLVL.

This clonotype was observed a few times. The V and J genes are TRBV27 and TRBJ2-7; the D gene is possibly TRBD2 (6 bases). The CDR3 spans 14 residues. V lost 5 bases to trimming and J lost 0 bases, with 11 bases between them. CDR1 is MNHEY, CDR2 SMNVEV, per germline (reference sequence). The CDR3: CASSAHGSSYEQYF. The CDR3 DNA is TGTGCCAGCAGTGCCCACGGGAGCTCCTACGAGCAGTACTTC.

The V call is TRBV7-9, the J call TRBJ1-5, with TRBD1 identical over 8 bases. The J segment lost 6 bases and the V segment lost 6 bases, leaving 19 bases of the junction unmatched. This CDR3 region has 18 residues. Germline V gene sequence: CDR1 SEHNR, CDR2 FQNEAQ (reference sequence). The CDR3 DNA sequence: TGTGCCAGCAGTAAAGGACAGGGTGACTTCCTACGGGGTCAGCCCCAGCATTTT. Its protein is CASSKGQGDFLRGQPQHF.

The V call is TRBV11-2, the J call TRBJ2-3; 7 bases are a match to TRBD1. Germline trimming cut 5 bases from V and 2 bases from J; bases unmatched to any gene: 10. CDR1 SGHAT and CDR2 FQNNGV come from the germline V gene. The CDR3 is 16 residues long. The CDR3 region has the DNA TGTGCCAGCAGCCCAGACCGGACAGGCATCACAGATACGCAGTATTTT. Translation: CASSPDRTGITDTQYF.

This chain joins TRBV21-1 and TRBJ2-5; the table's D call, TRBD1, has no DNA check behind it. TRBV21-1 is described as a pseudogene. CDR3 length equals 16 residues. CDR3 sequence reads: CASSSKAPRYQETQYF. The DNA for the CDR3 is TGTGCCAGCAGCTCAAAGGCCCCCAGGTACCAAGAGACCCAGTACTTC.

About this clonotype itself: A junction end diverges from the germline sequence, so it may reflect a read error. The V and J genes are TRBV7-8 and TRBJ2-1; D may be TRBD2 (8 bases). CDR1 and CDR2 from the germline V gene are SGHVS and FQNEAQ. CDR3 length: 15 residues. The CDR3 sequence: CVSSLGGGRLESEFF. The CDR3 DNA reads TGTGTCAGCAGCTTAGGGGGCGGGAGGTTAGAGTCGGAGTTCTTC.

This clonotype was seen a handful of times. V gene TRBV7-2 combines with J gene TRBJ2-1; 7 nucleotides line up with TRBD1. Per the germline V gene, CDR1 is SGHTA and CDR2 is FQGNSA. V gave up 7 bases and J gave up 3 bases; unmatched junction bases: 9. The CDR3 spans 15 residues. This chain's CDR3 is CASNQGDFYYNEQFF. The CDR3 bases are TGTGCCAGCAACCAGGGGGATTTTTACTACAATGAGCAGTTCTTC.

The chain employs TRBV6-4 and TRBJ2-5; TRBD1 matches 7 bases. V lost 11 bases to trimming and J lost 5 bases; unmatched junction nucleotides: 8. CDR1 is MRHNA and CDR2 is SNTAGT in the germline V gene. The length of the CDR3 is 12 residues. The DNA for the CDR3 is TGTGCCGGGACAGTCGCTGGGGAGACCCAGTACTTC. It yields the protein CAGTVAGETQYF.

The V call is TRBV28, the J call TRBJ2-1; D gene ambiguous. V lost 11 bases to trimming and J lost 0 bases, with 14 bases between them. Germline values: CDR1 MDHEN, CDR2 SYDVKM. This CDR3 has 14 amino acids. As DNA, the CDR3 is TGTGCCGCAGGAACCTGGGCCTCCTACAATGAGCAGTTCTTC. It specifies CAAGTWASYNEQFF. Combining the CDR3 with reference TRBV28 and TRBJ2-1 gives the whole variable domain DVKVTQSSRYLVKRTGEKVFLECVQDMDHENMFWYRQDPGLGLRLIYFSYDVKMKEKGDIPEGYSVSREKKERFSLILESASTNQTSMYLCAAGTWASYNEQFFGPGTRLTVL.

V is TRBV7-9 and J is TRBJ2-1; D unresolved. V lost 4 bases and J 7 bases, leaving 14 bases between the germline ends. The CDR3 sequence is 14 residues long. Germline-derived CDR1 and CDR2 are SEHNR and FQNEAQ (reference sequence). CDR3 sequence: CASSSPARVNEQFF. The CDR3 DNA follows: TGTGCCAGCAGCTCACCTGCTCGGGTGAATGAGCAGTTCTTC.

J is TRBJ2-4 and V is TRBV25-1, with 8 bases matching TRBD1. The J call may not be correct, given that the DNA end is closer to TRBJ2-7. Germline V lookup: CDR1 MGHDK, CDR2 SYGVNS. This CDR3 is built from 16 residues. Here the CDR3 DNA reads TGTGCCAGCAGTGAACACGGTCAGGGGGCAATGGGCGAGCAGTACTTC. Translation gives CASSEHGQGAMGEQYF.

This clonotype has a handful of counts. This CDR3 is CASSQADRGGSPLHF. CDR3 nucleotide sequence: TGTGCCAGCAGTCAAGCGGACAGGGGAGGATCACCCCTCCACTTT. This sequence joins TRBV12-3 or TRBV12-4 and TRBJ1-6, with 9 bases fitting TRBD1. V lost 5 bases, J lost 10 bases, and 9 bases stayed unmatched. The CDR3 is 15 residues long.

The CDR3 sequence is CASSQGLSGSSYEQYF. Here the CDR3 DNA reads TGTGCCAGCAGCCAAGGCCTTAGCGGGAGTTCCTACGAGCAGTACTTC. The rearrangement joins TRBV4-2 to TRBJ2-7, with 9 positions matching TRBD2. V trimming: 1 base; J trimming: 1 base; junction bases outside the gene matches: 5. The CDR3 is 16 residues long. Germline lookup yields CDR1 LGHNA and CDR2 YNFKEQ.

The chain combines TRBV27 with TRBJ2-7; D is unclear. This CDR3 has 13 amino acids. V lost 5 bases and J lost 3, with 11 bases in between. The germline V gene has CDR1 MNHEY and CDR2 SMNVEV (reference sequence). The CDR3 coding sequence is TGTGCCAGCAGTGCCCGACTGGGCTACGAGCAGTACTTC. It codes for CASSARLGYEQYF.

The chain recombines TRBV7-2 with TRBJ2-5; D not resolved. The CDR3 is made up of 14 amino acids. Looked up from germline, CDR1 is SGHTA and CDR2 is FQGNSA. Trimming pared 1 base from V and 2 bases from J, leaving 8 bases between. The CDR3 reads CASSLERLQETQYF. As DNA, the CDR3 is TGTGCCAGCAGCTTAGAGAGGCTTCAAGAGACCCAGTACTTC.

V usage is TRBV12-3 or TRBV12-4 and J usage is TRBJ2-3; TRBD2 might be the D (5 bases). The ends were cut back, 6 bases at V and 7 bases at J, with 14 bases in the middle. CDR3 size: 13 residues. As DNA, the CDR3 is TGTGCCAGCAGACTACTAGTTTCGAATACGCAGTATTTT. Protein sequence: CASRLLVSNTQYF.

The chain uses TRBV18 and TRBJ2-7, with 9 bases identical to TRBD1. Germline CDR1 KGHSH, CDR2 LQKENI. The CDR3 totals 15 residues. V was clipped by 6 bases and J by 2 bases; unmatched bases: 8. The CDR3 loop is CASSTLGTGTYEQYF. Here the CDR3 DNA reads TGTGCCAGCTCCACATTAGGGACAGGGACCTACGAGCAGTACTTC.

The chain is built from TRBV20-1 and TRBJ1-6; D may be TRBD1 (5 bases). The V gene's germline CDR1 is DFQATT and CDR2 SNEGSKA (reference sequence). CDR3 length equals 16 residues. V shed 4 bases and J shed 7 bases, with 20 bases lying between them. CDR3 residues: CSAKDPAGPPNSPLHF. In DNA, the CDR3 is TGCAGTGCTAAAGATCCGGCGGGACCCCCCAATTCACCCCTCCACTTT.

The rearrangement links TRBV5-1 to TRBJ2-1, with D perhaps assigned TRBD1 or TRBD2 (6 bases each). CDR1 SGHRS and CDR2 YFSETQ come from the germline V gene. The CDR3 is 19 amino acids. Between the trimmed V and J ends, which lost 0 bases and 0 bases, there was a span of 19 bases. The CDR3, as DNA: TGCGCCAGCAGCTTGGGTGTAAGTGGAGGGGGAAGCTCCTACAATGAGCAGTTCTTC. Its translation: CASSLGVSGGGSSYNEQFF.